This T cell receptor beta chain came from a study of cytomegalovirus exposure and HLA in healthy donors. Turning to this clone: Its antigen is currently unknown.

Produced via immunoSEQ multiplex PCR; TCRdb's table is partial and in-frame only. Of 150,000 or so clones in the sample, roughly 84% were seen once. Germline V lookup: CDR1 SGHRS, CDR2 YFSETQ. V was pared by 2 bases and J by 1 base, with 9 bases between. The CDR3 has 14 amino acids. Whole-study findings and limits: Many donors carried some public TCRs, although rarity characterized most TCR sequences.

Source material: PBMCs. The sequence came from a man under 40 in good health and CMV-seropositive. The chain couples TRBV5-1 to TRBJ1-1; no definite D call. The CDR3 reads CASSFRGQNTEAFF. The CDR3 nucleotides read TGCGCCAGCAGCTTTAGAGGCCAGAACACTGAAGCTTTCTTT.